A selection of T cell receptor beta chains follows, all from one sample in a study of T cell responses to AZD1222 COVID-19 vaccine. Produced via immunoSEQ multiplex PCR; TCRdb's table is partial and in-frame only. The sample consists of about 60,000 clones, approximately 80% of them appearing once. Sequencing was performed on peripheral blood, taken on day 0 of AZD1222 vaccination. The receptors originated from an adult in good health. CDR3s include the opening cysteine and the closing phenylalanine or tryptophan. D genes are given only for firm matches. Clone sizes are given selectively: once, few, many, or a class where the clone is expanded.

clone size | D gene | J gene | V gene | CDR3 DNA | CDR3 protein
NA | NA | TRBJ1-2 | TRBV23-1 | TGCGCCAGCACCGACACCGGGACAAGAAGTTGGTACACCTTC | CASTDTGTRSWYTF
NA | TRBD2 | TRBJ2-1 | TRBV19 | TGTGCCAGTAGTCCGGGACTAGCGGGACCTATGAATGAGCAGTTCTTC | CASSPGLAGPMNEQFF
NA | NA | TRBJ2-1 | TRBV11-2 | TGTGCCAGCAGCTTAGGTGCCTACAATGAGCAGTTCTTC | CASSLGAYNEQFF
NA | NA | TRBJ1-4 | TRBV7-9 | TGTGCCAGCAGCACGGGCCTCGCAACTAATGAAAAACTGTTTTTT | CASSTGLATNEKLFF
NA | NA | TRBJ2-1 | TRBV12-5 | TGTGCTAGTGGTTTGGTCGGGAGCTCCTACAATGAGCAGTTCTTC | CASGLVGSSYNEQFF
NA | NA | TRBJ1-2 | TRBV2 | TGTGCCAGCAGTGTTCTCAGGGTGAATGGCTACACCTTC | CASSVLRVNGYTF
NA | TRBD2 | TRBJ2-1 | TRBV6-6 | TGTGCCAGCAGCTCACTAGCGGGTAACAATGAGCAGTTCTTC | CASSSLAGNNEQFF
NA | NA | TRBJ1-2 | TRBV7-9 | TGTGCCAGCAGCTTAGCGGAACTTACAGCCTCGAGGCGCTATGGCTACACCTTC | CASSLAELTASRRYGYTF
few | NA | TRBJ1-1 | TRBV12-5 | TGTGCTAGTGGACTCGGACAGACAGAAGCTTTCTTT | CASGLGQTEAFF
NA | NA | TRBJ1-2 | TRBV7-2 | TGTGCCAGCAGTTATTCTCGCCCCGGGGGGGCGGATGGCTACACCTTC | CASSYSRPGGADGYTF
NA | NA | TRBJ2-1 | TRBV6-5 | TGTGCCAGCAGTACCCTCCGGGGTCTATGGAATGAGCAGTTCTTC | CASSTLRGLWNEQFF
NA | NA | TRBJ1-5 | TRBV20-1 | TGCAGTGCTAGTCGAGGGATATTGAGCAATCAGCCCCAGCATTTT | CSASRGILSNQPQHF
NA | NA | TRBJ1-3 | TRBV2 | TGTGCCAGCAGTGAATATAGCGGAAACACCATATATTTT | CASSEYSGNTIYF
NA | TRBD1 | TRBJ2-3 | TRBV7-2 | TGTGCCAGCAGCGTTACAGGGGGCAGGCCAAGTACGCAGTATTTT | CASSVTGGRPSTQYF
NA | NA | TRBJ2-6 | TRBV5-1 | TGCGCCAGCAGCTTGAGCCCCCGCTCTGGGGCCAACGTCCTGACTTTC | CASSLSPRSGANVLTF
NA | NA | TRBJ1-1 | TRBV27 | TGTGCCAGCAGTTTTCGTATTGGACCGAACACTGAAGCTTTCTTT | CASSFRIGPNTEAFF
NA | NA | TRBJ2-2 | TRBV19 | TGTGCCAGTAGCCCGACTTATACGCTCCACCGGGAGCTGTTTTTT | CASSPTYTLHRELFF
NA | TRBD2 | TRBJ2-3 | TRBV19 | TGTGCCAGTAGTCTCAGACTAGCGGGAGTAAGTACAGATACGCAGTATTTT | CASSLRLAGVSTDTQYF
NA | NA | TRBJ1-2 | TRBV5-6 | TGTGCCAGCAGCTCATACAGGGAACACGGCTACACCTTC | CASSSYREHGYTF
once | NA | TRBJ1-5 | TRBV27 | TGTGCCAGCAGTTGGGGGTCAGGAAGCAATCAGCCCCAGCATTTT | CASSWGSGSNQPQHF
NA | NA | TRBJ2-2 | TRBV25-1 | TGTGCCAGCAGTGAATCAGCAGGGTGGACCGGGGAGCTGTTTTTT | CASSESAGWTGELFF
NA | NA | TRBJ2-3 | TRBV19 | TGTGCCAGTAGTATAGGAGTCGGGGCAGATACGCAGTATTTT | CASSIGVGADTQYF
NA | TRBD1 | TRBJ1-2 | TRBV7-9 | TGTGCCAGCAGCCGGACAGGGGCCATCCCAAATGGCTACACCTTC | CASSRTGAIPNGYTF
NA | NA | TRBJ2-3 | TRBV27 | TGTGCCAGCAGTTTAGCGACTGGCACAGATACGCAGTATTTT | CASSLATGTDTQYF
NA | NA | TRBJ1-2 | TRBV7-9 | TGTGCCAGCAGCTTAGACGGAGCTAACTATGGCTACACCTTC | CASSLDGANYGYTF
once | TRBD1 | TRBJ1-5 | TRBV19 | TGTGCCAGTAGTATGGCAGGGGGTCAGCCCCAGCATTTT | CASSMAGGQPQHF
NA | TRBD2 | TRBJ2-5 | TRBV7-3 | TGTGCCAGCGGGGAGGGAGCGGGGGCAACAAAGACCCAGTACTTC | CASGEGAGATKTQYF
NA | TRBD1 | TRBJ2-5 | TRBV7-2 | TGTGCCAGCAGCTTGGGAGGAGGACAGGGAAAAGAGACCCAGTACTTC | CASSLGGGQGKETQYF
NA | NA | TRBJ1-2 | TRBV7-8 | TGTGCCAGCAGTCATGATCAGAGCTATGGCTACACCTTC | CASSHDQSYGYTF
once | TRBD2 | TRBJ2-1 | TRBV10-3 | TGTGCCATCAGTCTACTCGGGACTAGCAGCTACAATGAGCAGTTCTTC | CAISLLGTSSYNEQFF
NA | TRBD1 | TRBJ2-7 | TRBV7-3 | TGTGCCAGCAGCTTGATCGGGACAGGGACCTACGAGCAGTACTTC | CASSLIGTGTYEQYF
NA | NA | TRBJ2-1 | TRBV25-1 | TGTGCCACCACAGGATACTCCTACAATGAGCAGTTCTTC | CATTGYSYNEQFF
NA | NA | TRBJ1-1 | TRBV11-3 | TGTGCCAGCAGCTTAGGGGGCGCAGGCACTGAAGCTTTCTTT | CASSLGGAGTEAFF
once | NA | TRBJ1-4 | TRBV19 | TGTGCCAGTAGTTACGGGGCAACAGGACCCTCTGAAAAACTGTTTTTT | CASSYGATGPSEKLFF
NA | NA | TRBJ1-1 | TRBV28 | TGTGCCAGCAGCCCGGGCCGGGGCACCAACACTGAAGCTTTCTTT | CASSPGRGTNTEAFF
NA | TRBD2 | TRBJ2-1 | TRBV7-9 | TGTGCCAGCAGTCCCGGCGGGGGGGTTTCAAATGAGCAGTTCTTC | CASSPGGGVSNEQFF
NA | TRBD2 | TRBJ2-2 | TRBV5-1 | TGCGCCAGCAGCCGGGGACTAGCGGGAGGATCCGGGGAGCTGTTTTTT | CASSRGLAGGSGELFF
NA | NA | TRBJ1-5 | TRBV28 | TGTGCCAGCAGTCCATCCTCATATAGCAATCAGCCCCAGCATTTT | CASSPSSYSNQPQHF
NA | NA | TRBJ1-1 | TRBV5-4 | TGTGCCAGCAGCGCACCCGGAGAGAACACTGAAGCTTTCTTT | CASSAPGENTEAFF
NA | NA | TRBJ1-1 | TRBV4-1 | TGCGCCAGCAGCCAAGGGGACATGAACACTGAAGCTTTCTTT | CASSQGDMNTEAFF
NA | NA | TRBJ1-3 | TRBV19 | TGTGCCAGTACCCACCCTCGGGGCTCGGGCTCTGGAAACACCATATATTTT | CASTHPRGSGSGNTIYF
few | NA | TRBJ1-2 | TRBV19 | TGTGCCAGTAGTAACGGACAACTCTATGGCTACACCTTC | CASSNGQLYGYTF
NA | TRBD1 | TRBJ1-4 | TRBV19 | TGTGCCAGTAGTATGATGGGGCACAGGGGTGGCGAAAAACTGTTTTTT | CASSMMGHRGGEKLFF
NA | TRBD1 | TRBJ2-3 | TRBV12-5 | TGTGCTAGTGGTTTTGGGACAGGGAGGGGCACAGATACGCAGTATTTT | CASGFGTGRGTDTQYF
NA | TRBD1 | TRBJ2-4 | TRBV2 | TGTGCCAGCAGTTCCGGGACAGGGTTGAACATTCAGTACTTC | CASSSGTGLNIQYF
NA | NA | TRBJ1-4 | TRBV28 | TGTGCCAGCAGTCTCGATTCCGGACGAGTGGGTGAAAAACTGTTTTTT | CASSLDSGRVGEKLFF